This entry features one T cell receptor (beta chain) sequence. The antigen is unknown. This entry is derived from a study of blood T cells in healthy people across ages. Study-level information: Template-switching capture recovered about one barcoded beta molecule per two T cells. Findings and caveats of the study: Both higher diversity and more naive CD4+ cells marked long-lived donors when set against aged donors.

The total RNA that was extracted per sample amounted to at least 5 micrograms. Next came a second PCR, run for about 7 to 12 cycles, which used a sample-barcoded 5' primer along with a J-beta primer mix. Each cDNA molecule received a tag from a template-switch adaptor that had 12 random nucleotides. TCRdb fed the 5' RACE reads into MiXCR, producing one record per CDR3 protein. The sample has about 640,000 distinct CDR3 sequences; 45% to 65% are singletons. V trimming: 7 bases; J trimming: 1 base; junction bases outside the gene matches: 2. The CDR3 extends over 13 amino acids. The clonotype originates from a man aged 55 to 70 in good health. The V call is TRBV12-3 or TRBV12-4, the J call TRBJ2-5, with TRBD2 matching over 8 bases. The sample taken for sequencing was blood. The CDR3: CASKGTSQETQYF. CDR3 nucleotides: TGTGCCAGCAAGGGGACTAGCCAAGAGACCCAGTACTTC.